This TCR beta chain was profiled in a study of Graves' ophthalmopathy and Graves' hyperthyroidism. V lost 1 base to trimming and J lost 1 base, with 7 bases between them. Per germline, CDR1 DFQATT and CDR2 SNEGSKA (reference sequence). CDR3 length equals 14 residues. RNA transcripts yielded amplified TCR beta CDR3 regions. The workflow started with a first-round RT-PCR run with HTBI primers and then moved on to a second-round multiplex PCR. TCRdb reprocessed the multiplex PCR reads with MiXCR, giving one entry per CDR3 protein. The sample comprises about 380,000 distinct CDR3 sequences, 15% of which are singletons, and approximately 7% rests with the top ten. Hyperthyroidism qualified as stable when ophthalmopathy did not develop within 18 months of follow-up.

The source of this sequence is a woman in her late teens or twenties with stable Graves' hyperthyroidism. The chain recombines TRBV20-1 with TRBJ2-2, with D possibly TRBD1 on 6 matching bases. The sample taken for sequencing was peripheral blood. The CDR3 here is CSARGQVNTGELFF. The CDR3 DNA is TGCAGTGCTAGAGGACAGGTGAACACCGGGGAGCTGTTTTTT.